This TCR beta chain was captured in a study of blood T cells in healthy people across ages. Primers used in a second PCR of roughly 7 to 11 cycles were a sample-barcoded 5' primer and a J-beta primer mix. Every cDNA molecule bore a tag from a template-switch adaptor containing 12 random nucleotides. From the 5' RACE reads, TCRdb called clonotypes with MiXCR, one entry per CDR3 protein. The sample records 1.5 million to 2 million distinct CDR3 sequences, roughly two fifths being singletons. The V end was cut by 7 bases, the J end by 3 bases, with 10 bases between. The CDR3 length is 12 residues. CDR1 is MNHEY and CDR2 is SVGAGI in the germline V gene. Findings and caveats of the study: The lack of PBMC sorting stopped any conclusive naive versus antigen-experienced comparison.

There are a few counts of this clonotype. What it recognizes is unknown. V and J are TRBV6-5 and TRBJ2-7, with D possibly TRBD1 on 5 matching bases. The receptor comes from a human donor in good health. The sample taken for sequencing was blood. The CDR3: CASNAGNYEQYF. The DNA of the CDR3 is TGTGCCAGCAACGCAGGGAACTACGAGCAGTACTTC.